Detailed here is one TCR beta chain. Its antigen is undetermined. The V end lost 2 bases, the J end lost 2 bases, and 13 bases lay between the germline ends. This CDR3 contains 16 residues. The germline gives CDR1 MNHEY, CDR2 SVGAGI. The data were obtained in a study of T cell responses to AZD1222 COVID-19 vaccine. General study findings and limits: Spike-wide vaccine-associated CD4 TCRs dominated at 160-218 and 743-854.

Here immunoSEQ multiplex PCR was the method, and the copy in TCRdb shows in-frame clones only, minus some. Among about 150,000 clones listed, 91% were seen once. The analysis combined second doses at about 4 or about 12 weeks. The sequence was obtained from an adult who received the AZD1222 COVID-19 vaccine. This specimen consisted of peripheral blood, obtained 28 days after the second AZD1222 dose. This rearrangement joins TRBV6-5 to TRBJ1-3; no firm D call. The CDR3 is CASSYATAGTGNTIYF. CDR3 nucleotides: TGTGCCAGCAGTTACGCCACAGCGGGAACTGGAAACACCATATATTTT.